Presented here are 10 T cell receptor beta chains from one specimen sequenced in a study of Ad26.COV2.S vaccination and SARS-CoV-2 variants. Assay: immunoSEQ multiplex PCR; the TCRdb copy retains only in-frame clones and omits some. The sample carries some 520,000 clones, 87% recorded once. Treatment here: about 20 received Ad26.COV2.S at low or high dose, single or two shots; five or six received placebo; per-sample allocation not given. At day 63 after the first vaccine or placebo injection, samples were drawn. The source material was peripheral blood, sampled in a trial of Ad26.COV2.S vaccine versus placebo. These receptors all come from a person between 18 and 65 years old who received the Ad26.COV2.S COVID-19 vaccine or a placebo.

This clone was counted between two and nine times. This chain uses TRBV19 with TRBJ2-3; D may be TRBD1 or TRBD2 (6 bases each). This CDR3 is 14 amino acids long. V was cut by 1 base and J by 5 bases, with 10 bases left in between. The germline CDR1 and CDR2 sequences are LNHDA and SQIVND (reference sequence). CDR3 bases: TGTGCCAGTAGTATAGCGGGGGCGAAAGATACGCAGTATTTT. Residues: CASSIAGAKDTQYF.

Comments on this clone: One end of the junction fails to match germline, which may point to a read error. The gene calls are TRBV11-2 and TRBJ2-5; TRBD2 agrees at 11 bases. From germline, CDR1 is SGHAT and CDR2 FQNNGV. This CDR3 has 14 amino acids. The CDR3 sequence: CASRELAGEEIQYF. CDR3 in DNA: TGTGCCAGCAGAGAACTAGCGGGAGAGGAGATCCAGTACTTC.

The rearrangement joins TRBV7-9 to TRBJ1-3; possible D gene TRBD1, 6 bases. V was trimmed by 5 bases and J by 0 bases, leaving 17 bases between them. CDR1 is SEHNR and CDR2 is FQNEAQ in the germline V gene (reference sequence). This CDR3 is 17 amino acids long. CDR3 loop: CASSQGPATISGNTIYF. CDR3 nucleotides: TGTGCCAGCAGCCAGGGGCCAGCCACTATCTCTGGAAACACCATATATTTT.

This chain connects TRBV15 to TRBJ2-3; TRBD2 matches at 9 bases. The CDR3 extends over 17 amino acids. V shed 0 bases, J shed 1 base, and the junction held 5 bases outside the gene matches. CDR1 and CDR2 (germline): LNHNV, YYDKDF (reference sequence). For the CDR3, the DNA is TGTGCCACCAGCAGAGAGTTAGCGGGAGTGGGCACAGATACGCAGTATTTT. This codes for CATSRELAGVGTDTQYF. Drawing the rest from reference TRBV15 and TRBJ2-3, the complete variable domain is DAMVIQNPRYQVTQFGKPVTLSCSQTLNHNVMYWYQQKSSQAPKLLFHYYDKDFNNEADTPDNFQSRRPNTSFCFLDIRSPGLGDTAMYLCATSRELAGVGTDTQYFGPGTRLTVL.

J is TRBJ2-1 and V is TRBV4-3, with TRBD2 matching 7 bases. CDR1 and CDR2 from the germline V gene are LGHNA and YSLEER. V shed 3 bases and J 2 bases; nucleotides not matched to a gene: 10. This CDR3 comprises 17 residues. The CDR3 region has the DNA TGCGCCAGCAGCCAGGAATTACTAGCGATCACCTACAATGAGCAGTTCTTC. This translates into CASSQELLAITYNEQFF.

The rearrangement joins TRBV5-1 to TRBJ1-2; 10 bases align to TRBD1. The CDR3 contains 18 residues. Germline V gene lookup returns CDR1 SGHRS and CDR2 YFSETQ. V lost 5 bases and J lost 4; bases outside the gene matches: 17. CDR3 coding DNA: TGCGCCAGCAGTTACAATCGACAGGGGGCGTCTGGGCTCTATGGCTACACCTTC. Amino acid sequence: CASSYNRQGASGLYGYTF.

This chain connects TRBV6-5 to TRBJ2-7; 9 bases are shared with TRBD1. The CDR3 totals 15 residues. In germline, CDR1 is MNHEY, CDR2 SVGAGI. The J segment lost 2 bases and the V segment lost 2 bases, leaving 4 bases of the junction unmatched. CDR3 coding DNA: TGTGCCAGCAGTTACCTACAGGGGGCCCCCTACGAGCAGTACTTC. This codes for CASSYLQGAPYEQYF.

The chain links TRBV6-2 or TRBV6-3 to TRBJ1-5; TRBD1 might be the D (5 bases). Per the germline V gene, CDR1 is MNHEY and CDR2 is SVGEGT. The V gene lost 6 bases and the J gene lost 3 bases, with 24 bases spanning the gap. This CDR3 spans 18 amino acids. CDR3 nucleotides: TGTGCCAGCAGCCCTACCACCCCGGGGGTACGAAACAATCAGCCCCAGCATTTT. It yields the protein CASSPTTPGVRNNQPQHF.

CDR3 loop: CASSSSLDHTDTQYF. CDR3 sequence (DNA): TGTGCCAGCAGTTCCTCACTCGACCACACAGATACGCAGTATTTT. J is TRBJ2-3 and V is TRBV28, with D unclear. This CDR3 contains 15 residues. Trimming pared 4 bases from V and 2 bases from J, leaving 13 bases between. Germline loops: CDR1 MDHEN, CDR2 SYDVKM.

The chain links TRBV11-2 to TRBJ2-7, with D possibly being TRBD2 (5 bases). V lost 5 bases and J 0 bases, leaving 14 bases between the germline ends. In germline, CDR1 is SGHAT, CDR2 FQNNGV. This CDR3 contains 15 residues. The CDR3 nucleotides read TGTGCCAGCAGCCTAGGTAGCGTAAACTCCTACGAGCAGTACTTC. This gives the protein CASSLGSVNSYEQYF.